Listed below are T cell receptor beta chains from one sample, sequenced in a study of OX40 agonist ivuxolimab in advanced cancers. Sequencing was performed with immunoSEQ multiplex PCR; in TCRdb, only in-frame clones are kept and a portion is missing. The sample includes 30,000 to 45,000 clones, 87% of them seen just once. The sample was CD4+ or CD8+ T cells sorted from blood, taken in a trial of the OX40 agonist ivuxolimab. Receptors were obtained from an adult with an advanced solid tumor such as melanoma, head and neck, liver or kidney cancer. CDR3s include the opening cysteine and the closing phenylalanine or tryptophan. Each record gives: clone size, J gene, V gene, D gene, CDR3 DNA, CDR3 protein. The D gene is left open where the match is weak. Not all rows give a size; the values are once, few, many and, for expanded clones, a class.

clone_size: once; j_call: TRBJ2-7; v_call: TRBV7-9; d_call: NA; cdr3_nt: TGTGCCAGCAGCAAAGAGGCAGGTAGTTCCTACGAGCAGTACTTC; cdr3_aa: CASSKEAGSSYEQYF
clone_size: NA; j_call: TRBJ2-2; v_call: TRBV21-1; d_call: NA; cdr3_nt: TGTGCCAGCAGCAGGACAGGAAGGACCGGGGAGCTGTTTTTT; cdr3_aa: CASSRTGRTGELFF
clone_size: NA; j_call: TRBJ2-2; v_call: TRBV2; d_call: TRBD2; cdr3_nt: TGTGCCAGCAGTGGACTAGCTTTACTAAACACCGGGGAGCTGTTTTTT; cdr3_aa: CASSGLALLNTGELFF
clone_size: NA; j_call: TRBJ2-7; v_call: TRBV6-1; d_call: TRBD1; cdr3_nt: TGTGCCAGCAGGATGACAGGGTCTAGAGACGAGCAGTACTTC; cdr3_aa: CASRMTGSRDEQYF
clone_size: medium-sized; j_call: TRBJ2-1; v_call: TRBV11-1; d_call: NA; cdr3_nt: TGTGCCAGCAGCTTAGAAGTCAACAATGAGCAGTTCTTC; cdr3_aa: CASSLEVNNEQFF
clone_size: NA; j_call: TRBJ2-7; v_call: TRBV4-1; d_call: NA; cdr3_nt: TGCGCCAGCAGCCAAGCAGAAGCGGATTGGTACGAGCAGTACTTC; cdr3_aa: CASSQAEADWYEQYF
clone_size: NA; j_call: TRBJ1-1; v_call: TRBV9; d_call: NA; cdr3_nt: TGTGCCAGCAGCGTAGTGGGAGGGGGTGGCACTGAAGCTTTCTTT; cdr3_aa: CASSVVGGGGTEAFF
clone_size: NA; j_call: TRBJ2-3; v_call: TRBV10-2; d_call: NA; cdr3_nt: TGCGCCAGCAGTGAGCCAGGGATTTCTACAGATACGCAGTATTTT; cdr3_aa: CASSEPGISTDTQYF
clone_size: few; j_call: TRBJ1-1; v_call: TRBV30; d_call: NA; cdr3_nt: TGTGCCTGGACGCGGGGGTTCACTGAAGCTTTCTTT; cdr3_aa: CAWTRGFTEAFF
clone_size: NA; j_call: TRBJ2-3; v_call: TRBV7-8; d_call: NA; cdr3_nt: TGTGCCAGCAGCTCAGACCAGGTGGGCGCGCAGTATTTT; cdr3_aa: CASSSDQVGAQYF
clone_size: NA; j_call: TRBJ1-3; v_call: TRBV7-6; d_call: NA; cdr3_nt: TGTGCCAGCAGCGACCCCCGTAGGTCAGGAAACACCATATATTTT; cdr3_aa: CASSDPRRSGNTIYF
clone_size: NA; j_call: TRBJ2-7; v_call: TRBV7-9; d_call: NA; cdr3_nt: TGTGCCAGCAGCTTAGTAGGATCCGGGGAGCAGTACTTC; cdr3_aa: CASSLVGSGEQYF
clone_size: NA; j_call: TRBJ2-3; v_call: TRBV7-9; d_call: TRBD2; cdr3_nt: TGTGCCAGCAACCCGACTAGCGGGATAGGCACAGATACGCAGTATTTT; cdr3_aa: CASNPTSGIGTDTQYF
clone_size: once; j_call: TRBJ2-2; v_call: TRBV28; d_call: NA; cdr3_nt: TGTGCCAGCACCAGCCGGGACTCTCAAAACACCGGGGAGCTGTTTTTT; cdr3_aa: CASTSRDSQNTGELFF
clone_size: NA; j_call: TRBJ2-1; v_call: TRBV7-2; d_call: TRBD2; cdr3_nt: TGTGCCAGCACCAGACTAGCGGTAACCTACAATGAGCAGTTCTTC; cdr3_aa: CASTRLAVTYNEQFF
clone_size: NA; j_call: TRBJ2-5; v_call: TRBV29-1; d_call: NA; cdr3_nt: TGCAGCGTTCGGTTCACGGAGACCCAGTACTTC; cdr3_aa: CSVRFTETQYF
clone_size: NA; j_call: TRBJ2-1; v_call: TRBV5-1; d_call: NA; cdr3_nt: TGCGCCAGCAGCTTGGACAATGAGCAGTTCTTC; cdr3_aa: CASSLDNEQFF
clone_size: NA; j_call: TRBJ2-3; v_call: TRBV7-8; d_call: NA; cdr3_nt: TGTGCCAGCAAACAGGGAGGTGCAGATACGCAGTATTTT; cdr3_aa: CASKQGGADTQYF
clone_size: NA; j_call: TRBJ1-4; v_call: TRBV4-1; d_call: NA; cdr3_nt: TGCGCCAGCAGCCTGACCGGACTGTCTGAAAAACTGTTTTTT; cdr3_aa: CASSLTGLSEKLFF
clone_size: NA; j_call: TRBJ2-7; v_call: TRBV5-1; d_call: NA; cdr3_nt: TGCGCCAGCAGCTTGAATGTGGGGACCGCCTACGAGCAGTACTTC; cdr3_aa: CASSLNVGTAYEQYF
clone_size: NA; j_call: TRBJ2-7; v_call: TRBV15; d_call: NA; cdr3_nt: TGTGCCACCAGCAGAGAGGGACTTACATACGAGCAGTACTTC; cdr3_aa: CATSREGLTYEQYF
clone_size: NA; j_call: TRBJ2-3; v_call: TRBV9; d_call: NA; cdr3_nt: TGTGCCAGCAGCCTCCGGGGGCGAGGCACAGATACGCAGTATTTT; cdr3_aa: CASSLRGRGTDTQYF
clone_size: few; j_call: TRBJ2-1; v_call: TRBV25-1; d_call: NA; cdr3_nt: TGTGCCAGCAGTGTCAGAGCGGCTCGTGGCAATGAGCAGTTCTTC; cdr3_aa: CASSVRAARGNEQFF
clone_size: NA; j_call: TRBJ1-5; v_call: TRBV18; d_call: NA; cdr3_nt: TGTGCCAGCTCACAGGGGCAAGGGAATAGCAATCAGCCCCAGCATTTT; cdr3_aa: CASSQGQGNSNQPQHF
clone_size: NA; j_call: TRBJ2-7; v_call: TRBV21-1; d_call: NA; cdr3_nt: TGTGCCAGCATTCATCCGGAGGCGGGTACTTACGAGCAGTACTTC; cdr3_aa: CASIHPEAGTYEQYF
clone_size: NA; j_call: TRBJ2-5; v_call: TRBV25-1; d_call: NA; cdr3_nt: TGTGCCAGCAGTGAATCCCACCTCCTCTATGGGGAGACCCAGTACTTC; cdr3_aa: CASSESHLLYGETQYF
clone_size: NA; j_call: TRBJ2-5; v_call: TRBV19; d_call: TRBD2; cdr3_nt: TGTGCCTCCCGTCTCACGGGGGGTCAAGAGACCCAGTACTTC; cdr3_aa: CASRLTGGQETQYF
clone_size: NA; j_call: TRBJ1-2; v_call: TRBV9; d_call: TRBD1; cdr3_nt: TGTGCCAGCAGCGCCGGGACAGGGGTAAATGTCGGCTATGGCTACACCTTC; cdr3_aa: CASSAGTGVNVGYGYTF
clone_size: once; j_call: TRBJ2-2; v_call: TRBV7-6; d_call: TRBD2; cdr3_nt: TGTGCCAGCAGCCTCGGACTAGCGGCCACCGGGGAGCTGTTTTTT; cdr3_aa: CASSLGLAATGELFF
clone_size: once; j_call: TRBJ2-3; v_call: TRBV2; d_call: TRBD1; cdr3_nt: TGTGCCAGCAGGGGGACAGGGGTGTCCCCAGATACGCAGTATTTT; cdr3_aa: CASRGTGVSPDTQYF
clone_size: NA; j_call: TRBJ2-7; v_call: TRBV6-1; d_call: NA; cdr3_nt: TGTGCCAGCAGCTTGGGGGGGGCACGCTACGAGCAGTACTTC; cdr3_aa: CASSLGGARYEQYF
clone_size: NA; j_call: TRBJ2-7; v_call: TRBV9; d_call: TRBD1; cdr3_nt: TGTGCCAGCAGCACCCGGGACAGGTTCTACGAGCAGTACTTC; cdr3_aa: CASSTRDRFYEQYF
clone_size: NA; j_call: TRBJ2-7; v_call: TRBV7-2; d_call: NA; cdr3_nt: TGTGCCAGCAGCTTAGGTGGTTTACTCTACGAGCAGTACTTC; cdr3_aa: CASSLGGLLYEQYF
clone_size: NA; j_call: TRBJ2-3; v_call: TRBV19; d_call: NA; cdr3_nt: TGTGCCAGTAGTTTCGACAGAGAAAGCACAGATACGCAGTATTTT; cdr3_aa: CASSFDRESTDTQYF
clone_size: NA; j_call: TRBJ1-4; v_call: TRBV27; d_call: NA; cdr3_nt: TGTGCCAGCAGTTGGAGGAGAAAAGAAAAACTGTTTTTT; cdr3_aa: CASSWRRKEKLFF
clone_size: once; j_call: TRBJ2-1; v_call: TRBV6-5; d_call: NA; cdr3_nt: TGTGCCAGCAGTTTCCACGGGGGTTTCGGGAATGAGCAGTTCTTC; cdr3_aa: CASSFHGGFGNEQFF
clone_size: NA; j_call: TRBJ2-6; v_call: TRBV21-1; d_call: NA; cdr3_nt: TGTGCCAGCAGCAATTATAGCTCTGGGGCCAACGTCCTGACTTTC; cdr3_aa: CASSNYSSGANVLTF
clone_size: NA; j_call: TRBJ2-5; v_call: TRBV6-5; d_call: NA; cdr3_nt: TGTGCCAGCAGTTACTCACCAGCGGGTCAAGAGACCCAGTACTTC; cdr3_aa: CASSYSPAGQETQYF
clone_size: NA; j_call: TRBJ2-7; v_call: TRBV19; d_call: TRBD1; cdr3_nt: TGTGCCACTAGGGACAGTCCCCACGAGCAGTACTTC; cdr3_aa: CATRDSPHEQYF
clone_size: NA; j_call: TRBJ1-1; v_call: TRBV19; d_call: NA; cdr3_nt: TGTGCCAGTAGTTTCCGGGGGAATAGGGACACTGAAGCTTTCTTT; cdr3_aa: CASSFRGNRDTEAFF
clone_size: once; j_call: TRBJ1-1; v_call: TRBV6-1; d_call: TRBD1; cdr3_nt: TGTGCCAGCAGTGAGTTACAGGGGTTTACTGAAGCTTTCTTT; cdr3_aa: CASSELQGFTEAFF
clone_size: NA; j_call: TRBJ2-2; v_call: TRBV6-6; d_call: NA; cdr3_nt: TGTGCCAGCACCACCAAGGGGGGTGTCGGGGAGCTGTTTTTT; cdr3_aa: CASTTKGGVGELFF
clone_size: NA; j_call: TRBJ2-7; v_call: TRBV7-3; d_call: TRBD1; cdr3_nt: TGTGCCAGCAGCTTAGATTTTCGGGACAGGGGGCTGGGCGAGCAGTACTTC; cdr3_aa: CASSLDFRDRGLGEQYF
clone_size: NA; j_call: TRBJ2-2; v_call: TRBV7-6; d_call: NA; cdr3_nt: TGTGCCAGCAGCTTAGTTGTATTTGTCGGGGAGCTGTTTTTT; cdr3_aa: CASSLVVFVGELFF